Below, 25 T cell receptor beta chains from the same sample are listed, as sequenced in a study of Ad26.COV2.S vaccination and SARS-CoV-2 variants. Treatment described: roughly 19 received Ad26.COV2.S at low or high dose, single or two shots; about 5 received placebo; per-sample allocation not given. Following the first vaccine or placebo injection, samples were taken on day 63. Profiled with immunoSEQ multiplex PCR; TCRdb holds only in-frame clones, not every one. The sample comprises 380,000 or so clones, roughly 90% of which are singletons, and around 6.6% rests with the top ten. Sequences were derived from peripheral blood, sampled in a trial of Ad26.COV2.S vaccine versus placebo. These receptors came from a person aged 18-65 years who received the Ad26.COV2.S COVID-19 vaccine or a placebo.

The chain carries TRBV27 and TRBJ1-1; D uncertain. V lost 6 bases and J 1 base, leaving 9 bases between the germline ends. From germline, CDR1 is MNHEY and CDR2 SMNVEV (reference sequence). The CDR3 covers 13 residues. The DNA for the CDR3 is TGTGCCAGCAGACAGTCAGGGAACACTGAAGCTTTCTTT. It is translated as CASRQSGNTEAFF.

V is TRBV11-3 and J is TRBJ1-1, with D possibly TRBD1 on 6 matching bases. Per germline, CDR1 SGHNT and CDR2 YENEEA. The CDR3 has 14 amino acids. Trimming pared 5 bases from V and 4 bases from J, leaving 14 bases between. In DNA form, the CDR3 reads TGTGCCAGCAGCGCAGGGGTCTCGGGCACTGAAGCTTTCTTT. Encoded protein: CASSAGVSGTEAFF.

The chain couples TRBV7-3 to TRBJ2-3; 10 nucleotides agree with TRBD1. The CDR3 sequence is 15 residues long. J gave up 4 bases and V 3 bases, and 4 bases lay outside the gene matches. Germline CDR1 and CDR2: SGHTA and FQGTGA. For the CDR3, the DNA is TGTGCCAGCAGCTTGACAGGGGGCACGGCAGATACGCAGTATTTT. Translated: CASSLTGGTADTQYF.

This clone was detected a few times. The V gene is TRBV3-1 (or the pseudogene TRBV3-2), the J gene TRBJ2-7; 9 bases are a match to TRBD1. The CDR3 runs 13 residues. Trimming took 4 bases from V and 6 from J; bases not matched to a gene: 4. Germline V gene sequence: CDR1 LGHDT, CDR2 YNNKEL (reference sequence). CDR3 residues: CASSRDRGIEQYF. The CDR3, as DNA: TGTGCCAGCAGCCGAGACAGGGGGATCGAGCAGTACTTC.

As DNA, the CDR3 is TGTGCCAGCAAGGCGTCACCATCGGAGCCCCAGCATTTT. Its translation: CASKASPSEPQHF. V usage is TRBV27 and J usage is TRBJ1-5, with D unresolved. Germline CDR1 and CDR2: MNHEY and SMNVEV (reference sequence). V was trimmed by 7 bases and J by 8 bases, leaving 15 bases between them. This CDR3 contains 13 residues.

The chain is built from TRBV5-5 and TRBJ2-7; D gene ambiguous. Germline-derived CDR1 and CDR2 are SGHKS and YYEKEE (reference sequence). Trimming removed 6 bases at V and 2 bases at J, with 15 bases between. The CDR3 extends over 14 amino acids. The CDR3 reads CASNQRPIPYEQYF. CDR3 coding DNA: TGTGCCAGCAACCAGAGGCCAATCCCCTACGAGCAGTACTTC.

V and J are TRBV7-6 and TRBJ2-1; TRBD2 matches 12 bases. CDR3 length equals 17 residues. Germline-derived CDR1 and CDR2 are SGHVS and FNYEAQ. With 3 bases clipped from V and 7 bases from J, the junction kept 10 bases outside the gene matches. CDR3 nucleotides: TGTGCCAGCAGCTTCCTAGCGGGAGGGCCAGAGTTGAATGAGCAGTTCTTC. Protein product: CASSFLAGGPELNEQFF.

The V and J genes are TRBV7-9 and TRBJ1-4; D gene ambiguous. Per the germline V gene, CDR1 is SEHNR and CDR2 is FQNEAQ (reference sequence). The CDR3 spans 13 residues. Trimming took 2 bases from V and 7 from J, leaving 8 bases between them. The CDR3 loop reads CASSLSGREKLFF. DNA for the CDR3: TGTGCCAGCAGCTTATCCGGGCGTGAAAAACTGTTTTTT.

A note on this clone: This same CDR3 is encoded by further DNA sequences in the sample. The chain couples TRBV5-1 to TRBJ2-7; the D gene is possibly TRBD2 (6 bases). The CDR3 runs to 14 residues. V gave up 3 bases and J gave up 1 base, with 11 bases separating them. Germline CDR1 reads SGHRS; CDR2 reads YFSETQ. CDR3 residues: CASSSGTGSYEQYF. The CDR3 DNA is TGCGCCAGCAGCTCGGGGACTGGGTCCTACGAGCAGTACTTC.

The rearrangement uses TRBV7-9 and TRBJ1-2; perhaps TRBD1 as D (5 bases). Germline-derived CDR1 and CDR2 are SEHNR and FQNEAQ (reference sequence). This CDR3 has 13 amino acids. V dropped 8 bases and J dropped 3 bases, with 13 bases sitting between them. This chain's CDR3 is CASDGQKYYGYTF. As DNA, the CDR3 is TGTGCCAGCGACGGACAAAAGTACTATGGCTACACCTTC.

This chain connects TRBV19 to TRBJ1-2; the D gene is possibly TRBD1 (5 bases). Trimming took off 2 bases at V and 8 bases at J, with 15 bases between the two ends. In germline, CDR1 is LNHDA, CDR2 SQIVND (reference sequence). The CDR3 is made up of 14 amino acids. The CDR3 sequence: CASSIRGRERGYTF. The CDR3, as DNA: TGTGCCAGTAGTATAAGGGGTCGAGAACGGGGCTACACCTTC.

J is TRBJ2-5 and V is TRBV19; either TRBD1 or TRBD2 may fit D (5 bases each). Germline loops: CDR1 LNHDA, CDR2 SQIVND (reference sequence). The CDR3 consists of 13 residues. V shed 4 bases and J shed 1 base, with 7 bases lying between them. CDR3 nucleotides: TGTGCCAGTAGTAGGGGGATCCAAGAGACCCAGTACTTC. Its protein product is CASSRGIQETQYF.

This chain joins TRBV6-5 and TRBJ2-5, with 8 bases identical to TRBD1. The length of the CDR3 is 14 residues. The trim removed 6 bases at V and 5 bases at J, leaving 8 bases unmatched. The V gene's germline CDR1 is MNHEY and CDR2 SVGAGI. The CDR3 protein is CASSRRGRPETQYF. The CDR3 DNA reads as TGTGCCAGCAGCCGCAGGGGGCGCCCCGAGACCCAGTACTTC.

Worth noting for this clone: The sample contains more than one DNA sequence encoding this CDR3. The V gene is TRBV29-1, the J gene TRBJ2-7; D is uncertain. Germline CDR1 is SQVTM and CDR2 is ANQGSEA. The CDR3 covers 11 residues. Trimming removed 4 bases at V and 2 bases at J, with 6 bases between. Here the CDR3 DNA reads TGCAGCGTTGTTGGTGCCTACGAGCAGTACTTC. It specifies CSVVGAYEQYF.

The chain is built from TRBV2 and TRBJ1-1; the D gene is possibly TRBD1 (6 bases). This CDR3 region has 11 residues. The germline gives CDR1 SNHLY, CDR2 FYNNEI. Here the CDR3 DNA reads TGTGAGGCGGGAGGGGGCACTGAAGCTTTCTTT. As protein: CEAGGGTEAFF.

This clone has only one observation. The chain carries TRBV5-5 and TRBJ2-2, with D tentatively TRBD1 or TRBD2 (5 bases each). From germline, CDR1 is SGHKS and CDR2 YYEKEE (reference sequence). The germline V and J ends were trimmed by 0 bases and 0 bases, with 9 bases remaining between them. The CDR3 consists of 16 residues. CDR3 protein: CASSLAGTANTGELFF. CDR3 nucleotide sequence: TGTGCCAGCAGCTTGGCAGGGACCGCGAACACCGGGGAGCTGTTTTTT.

The gene calls are TRBV7-8 and TRBJ1-6; 11 positions match TRBD1. The V segment lost 1 base and the J segment 10 bases; nucleotides outside the gene matches: 3. The CDR3 contains 15 residues. Germline V CDR1 and CDR2: SGHVS, FQNEAQ. CDR3 in amino acids: CASSLGDRGWSPLHF. CDR3 in DNA: TGTGCCAGCAGCTTAGGGGACAGGGGGTGGTCACCCCTCCACTTT.

The J gene is TRBJ1-5, the V gene TRBV10-3; 9 bases are a match to TRBD1. The CDR3 length is 14 residues. CDR1 ENHRY and CDR2 SYGVKD come from the germline V gene. V lost 6 bases to trimming and J lost 4 bases; unmatched junction nucleotides: 4. The CDR3 coding sequence is TGTGCCATCAGCTCCGGGACAGGGAATCAGCCCCAGCATTTT. This codes for CAISSGTGNQPQHF.

The V gene is TRBV30, the J gene TRBJ2-7, with TRBD1 matching 8 bases. The germline CDR1 and CDR2 sequences are GTSNPN and SVGIG (reference sequence). The ends lost 0 bases at V and 3 bases at J; junction bases unmatched: 4. This CDR3 is built from 14 residues. DNA of the CDR3: TGTGCCTGGAGTGTGGGACAGGAGCTCTACGAGCAGTACTTC. Translated: CAWSVGQELYEQYF.

The V gene is TRBV7-2, the J gene TRBJ1-6; D unclear. V was clipped by 3 bases and J by 9 bases, with 15 bases between them. The CDR3 spans 15 residues. Germline V gene data show CDR1 as SGHTA and CDR2 as FQGNSA. The CDR3, as DNA: TGTGCCAGCAGCTTCCGCCCACTTTTCGGTTCACCCCTCCACTTT. As protein: CASSFRPLFGSPLHF. Using reference TRBV7-2 and TRBJ1-6 for the parts outside the CDR3, the full variable domain is GAGVSQSPSNKVTEKGKDVELRCDPISGHTALYWYRQSLGQGLEFLIYFQGNSAPDKSGLPSDRFSAERTGGSVSTLTIQRTQQEDSAVYLCASSFRPLFGSPLHFGNGTRLTVT.

Regarding this clone: The sample carries other DNA sequences with the same CDR3. The chain employs TRBV18 and TRBJ1-2; 7 bases agree with TRBD1. With V trimmed by 6 bases and J by 2 bases, 3 bases remained unmatched. The length of the CDR3 is 13 residues. CDR1 KGHSH and CDR2 LQKENI come from the germline V gene. DNA of the CDR3: TGTGCCAGCTCCCCGGGACAGAACTATGGCTACACCTTC. This codes for CASSPGQNYGYTF.

The V call is TRBV6-6, the J call TRBJ1-6; weak D call: TRBD1 (5 bases). CDR1 is MNHNY and CDR2 is SVGAGI in the germline V gene (reference sequence). This CDR3 has 18 amino acids. V lost 6 bases to trimming and J lost 1 base, with 19 bases between them. CDR3 sequence (DNA): TGTGCCAGCAGCCGACAGCCGACAGCCTATTCCTATAATTCACCCCTCCACTTT. Amino acids: CASSRQPTAYSYNSPLHF.

CDR3 sequence reads: CASSFLAGRETQYF. The CDR3 nucleotides read TGTGCCAGCAGCTTCTTAGCGGGGCGAGAGACCCAGTACTTC. J is TRBJ2-5 and V is TRBV7-2, with TRBD2 matching 8 bases. The CDR3 spans 14 residues. Per the germline V gene, CDR1 is SGHTA and CDR2 is FQGNSA. V lost 3 bases and J lost 4; bases outside the gene matches: 4.

The chain links TRBV2 to TRBJ1-3, with D perhaps matching TRBD1 (5 bases). Germline V lookup: CDR1 SNHLY, CDR2 FYNNEI. The CDR3 runs to 14 residues. Trimming shortened V by 4 bases and J by 0 bases, and 7 bases separated the two germline ends. CDR3 coding DNA: TGTGCCAGCAGTGCGGGGGACTCTGGAAACACCATATATTTT. This gives the protein CASSAGDSGNTIYF.

The CDR3 sequence: CASSTALGETQYF. DNA for the CDR3: TGTGCCAGTAGTACGGCACTAGGCGAGACCCAGTACTTC. The chain joins TRBV19 to TRBJ2-5; the D gene is possibly TRBD2 (5 bases). V was clipped by 4 bases and J by 5 bases, with 11 bases between them. There are 13 residues in the CDR3. CDR1 is LNHDA, CDR2 SQIVND, per germline (reference sequence).